Presented here are 30 T cell receptor beta chains from one specimen sequenced in a study of T cell changes during pregnancy in multiple sclerosis. Some clones are missing from TCRdb's copy, which holds only in-frame ones; the method was immunoSEQ multiplex PCR. The table has some 80,000 clones, about 90% seen once. Material: peripheral blood, obtained before pregnancy. The origin of the receptors is a female donor with multiple sclerosis, enrolled in a pregnancy study.

The V gene is TRBV6-5, the J gene TRBJ2-1; 8 bases fit TRBD1. The germline V gene has CDR1 MNHEY and CDR2 SVGAGI. J lost 10 bases, V lost 4 bases, and 6 bases had no gene match. The CDR3 extends over 13 amino acids. The CDR3: CASSFPGGREQFF. Written as DNA, the CDR3 is TGTGCCAGCAGTTTCCCAGGGGGCCGGGAGCAGTTCTTC.

The chain is built from TRBV2 and TRBJ2-1; D is perhaps TRBD2 (6 bases). The CDR3 contains 11 residues. Trimming took off 4 bases at V and 9 bases at J, with 7 bases between the two ends. Germline-derived CDR1 and CDR2 are SNHLY and FYNNEI. CDR3 nucleotides: TGTGCCAGCAGTGGGGGACTTGAGCAGTTCTTC. Encoded protein: CASSGGLEQFF.

This chain links TRBV9 with TRBJ2-5, with 9 positions matching TRBD1. Germline V gene lookup returns CDR1 SGDLS and CDR2 YYNGEE. The CDR3 consists of 16 residues. The V gene end was trimmed by 1 base and the J gene end by 5 bases; junction bases not matched to a gene: 9. In DNA, the CDR3 is TGTGCCAGCAGCGTATCAGGGGGACAGGGTGGGGAGACCCAGTACTTC. Its translation is CASSVSGGQGGETQYF.

J is TRBJ1-5 and V is TRBV6-5, with 9 bases that match TRBD1. Germline V CDR1 and CDR2: MNHEY, SVGAGI. V was clipped by 6 bases and J by 3 bases; unmatched bases: 6. The CDR3 runs to 15 residues. The CDR3 nucleotides read TGTGCCAGCAGACGGGACAGGGCCAACAATCAGCCCCAGCATTTT. This sequence encodes CASRRDRANNQPQHF.

The V and J genes are TRBV28 and TRBJ1-2, with 9 nucleotides matching TRBD1. CDR3 size: 15 residues. Trimming removed 7 bases from V and 7 bases from J; junction bases left unmatched: 13. Germline loops: CDR1 MDHEN, CDR2 SYDVKM. The CDR3 DNA reads as TGTGCCAGCACCGAGAGCCGGGACAGGGCCCGTGGCTACACCTTC. It codes for CASTESRDRARGYTF.

The chain carries TRBV28 and TRBJ2-7, with TRBD2 matching over 12 bases. V dropped 10 bases and J dropped 5; count of bases not matched to a gene: 6. Germline values: CDR1 MDHEN, CDR2 SYDVKM. CDR3 length: 13 residues. This CDR3 is CATRTSGTHEQYF. Here the CDR3 DNA reads TGTGCCACCAGGACTAGCGGGACCCACGAGCAGTACTTC.

The V gene is TRBV27, the J gene TRBJ2-1, with D maybe TRBD2 (5 bases). This CDR3 region has 15 residues. V lost 0 bases and J lost 3, with 9 bases in between. CDR1 and CDR2 from the germline V gene are MNHEY and SMNVEV (reference sequence). The DNA for the CDR3 is TGTGCCAGCAGTTTATCAGGGAGCATCTACAATGAGCAGTTCTTC. It is translated as CASSLSGSIYNEQFF.

The chain has TRBV11-2 and TRBJ2-7; 7 bases agree with TRBD1. CDR1 SGHAT and CDR2 FQNNGV come from the germline V gene. Losses at the gene ends were 5 bases for V and 4 bases for J; bases not matched to a gene: 5. The CDR3 is made up of 13 amino acids. CDR3 region: CASSMLRGYEQYF. The CDR3 DNA is TGTGCCAGCAGCATGCTCAGGGGGTACGAGCAGTACTTC.

V and J are TRBV5-1 and TRBJ1-3; the match to TRBD1 covers 9 bases. J lost 14 bases, V lost 4 bases, and 10 bases had no gene match. Germline CDR1 is SGHRS and CDR2 is YFSETQ. CDR3 length: 13 residues. CDR3 protein: CASSPGTGTTVYF. The CDR3 bases are TGCGCCAGCAGCCCTGGGACAGGGACGACTGTATATTTT.

The chain couples TRBV7-9 to TRBJ1-3; TRBD1 might be the D (5 bases). Trimming stripped 5 bases from V and 2 bases from J, with 10 bases between. Per the germline V gene, CDR1 is SEHNR and CDR2 is FQNEAQ (reference sequence). CDR3 length equals 14 residues. DNA of the CDR3: TGTGCCAGCAGCCCGGTAGGGGCTGGAAACACCATATATTTT. Protein product: CASSPVGAGNTIYF.

The CDR3 reads CASSLQGWGEQYF. As DNA, the CDR3 is TGTGCCAGTAGCCTACAGGGTTGGGGCGAGCAGTACTTC. This chain joins TRBV19 and TRBJ2-7; tentative D call: TRBD1 (6 bases). Trimming stripped 6 bases from V and 6 bases from J, with 15 bases between. The CDR3 runs 13 residues. Germline CDR1 is LNHDA and CDR2 is SQIVND (reference sequence).

The chain combines TRBV28 with TRBJ2-7; TRBD1 matches 8 bases. Germline CDR1 reads MDHEN; CDR2 reads SYDVKM. Trimming took 2 bases from V and 5 from J; bases not matched to a gene: 8. The CDR3 totals 15 residues. CDR3 sequence: CASSLGQGAHHEQYF. CDR3 DNA: TGTGCCAGCAGTTTAGGGCAGGGGGCTCACCACGAGCAGTACTTC.

V is TRBV4-1 and J is TRBJ2-3; 10 bases are shared with TRBD2. Looked up from germline, CDR1 is MGHRA and CDR2 is YSYEKL. The CDR3 consists of 18 residues. With V trimmed by 1 base and J by 0 bases, 7 bases remained unmatched. The CDR3 nucleotides are TGCGCCAGCAGCCAAGTAGTTAGCGGGAGGAGTAGCACAGATACGCAGTATTTT. It codes for CASSQVVSGRSSTDTQYF.

The chain links TRBV27 to TRBJ2-5, with a weak D call TRBD2 (6 bases). The CDR3 has 15 residues. CDR1 and CDR2 from the germline V gene are MNHEY and SMNVEV (reference sequence). V was clipped by 2 bases and J by 1 base, with 11 bases between them. DNA for the CDR3: TGTGCCAGCAGTTTAGGGGGACTCCCCCAAGAGACCCAGTACTTC. This sequence encodes CASSLGGLPQETQYF.

The chain joins TRBV6-5 to TRBJ2-7; 7 nucleotides align to TRBD1. This CDR3 spans 15 amino acids. The trim removed 5 bases at V and 3 bases at J, leaving 10 bases unmatched. From germline, CDR1 is MNHEY and CDR2 SVGAGI. CDR3 loop: CASSPTGTAYYEQYF. CDR3 DNA: TGTGCCAGCAGTCCAACCGGGACAGCTTACTACGAGCAGTACTTC.

The V gene is TRBV5-1, the J gene TRBJ2-2; D is perhaps TRBD1 (5 bases). The V end lost 2 bases, the J end lost 2 bases, and 10 bases lay between the germline ends. Germline values: CDR1 SGHRS, CDR2 YFSETQ. The CDR3 extends over 15 amino acids. CDR3 protein: CASSFRTQNTGELFF. In DNA form, the CDR3 reads TGCGCCAGCAGCTTCAGGACACAAAACACCGGGGAGCTGTTTTTT.

The chain joins TRBV5-4 to TRBJ2-3; D possibly corresponds to TRBD2 (6 bases). The V gene lost 4 bases and the J gene lost 2 bases, with 8 bases spanning the gap. The CDR3 contains 13 residues. The germline V gene has CDR1 SGHNT and CDR2 YYREEE (reference sequence). This chain's CDR3 is CASSPDYTDTQYF. The CDR3 nucleotides are TGTGCCAGCAGCCCGGACTACACAGATACGCAGTATTTT.

The J gene is TRBJ2-7, the V gene TRBV4-2; 10 bases fit TRBD1. Germline trimming cut 3 bases from V and 4 bases from J; bases unmatched to any gene: 12. Germline V lookup: CDR1 LGHNA, CDR2 YNFKEQ. The CDR3 consists of 17 residues. The CDR3, as DNA: TGTGCCAGCAGCCAGGTATCCGGGACAGGGGTCCTTTACGAGCAGTACTTC. This codes for CASSQVSGTGVLYEQYF.

The J gene is TRBJ1-4, the V gene TRBV6-5, with D possibly matching TRBD1 (5 bases). Germline V lookup: CDR1 MNHEY, CDR2 SVGAGI. The CDR3 is made up of 13 amino acids. V gave up 9 bases and J gave up 0 bases, with 8 bases separating them. CDR3: CASATATNEKLFF. The CDR3 DNA reads TGTGCCAGTGCGACAGCAACTAATGAAAAACTGTTTTTT.

The rearrangement uses TRBV6-5 and TRBJ1-1; tentative D call: TRBD1 (5 bases). The CDR3 is made up of 12 amino acids. CDR1 is MNHEY and CDR2 is SVGAGI in the germline V gene. Trimming shortened V by 6 bases and J by 5 bases, and 10 bases separated the two germline ends. This chain's CDR3 is CASRTPGTEAFF. CDR3 bases: TGTGCCAGCAGAACTCCAGGGACTGAAGCTTTCTTT.

The chain has TRBV2 and TRBJ2-1; possibly TRBD2 for D (5 bases). There are 18 residues in the CDR3. Looked up from germline, CDR1 is SNHLY and CDR2 is FYNNEI. Between the trimmed V and J ends, which lost 7 bases and 1 base, there was a span of 23 bases. Written as DNA, the CDR3 is TGTGCCAGCATCGGAAGGGTTCCTAGCCGGAGGTCCTACAATGAGCAGTTCTTC. Translation: CASIGRVPSRRSYNEQFF.

The rearrangement links TRBV7-3 to TRBJ2-1; TRBD2 aligns across 8 bases. The CDR3 runs to 16 residues. Germline trimming cut 6 bases from V and 4 bases from J; bases unmatched to any gene: 11. Germline CDR1 SGHTA, CDR2 FQGTGA. Written as DNA, the CDR3 is TGTGCCAGCAGGAGGCAAGCGGGAGTAGGATACAATGAGCAGTTCTTC. It yields the protein CASRRQAGVGYNEQFF.

This chain uses TRBV9 with TRBJ2-3, with D possibly being TRBD2 (6 bases). Germline-derived CDR1 and CDR2 are SGDLS and YYNGEE. Deletions cut 0 bases from V and 2 bases from J, with 7 bases between. This CDR3 region has 14 residues. This CDR3 reads CASSVERATDTQYF. CDR3 DNA sequence: TGTGCCAGCAGCGTAGAGCGGGCCACAGATACGCAGTATTTT.

J is TRBJ2-7 and V is TRBV18; a possible D gene is TRBD2 (5 bases). Trimming stripped 1 base from V and 2 bases from J, with 15 bases between. This CDR3 region has 16 residues. The germline V gene encodes CDR1 KGHSH and CDR2 LQKENI. The CDR3 DNA is TGTGCCAGCTCACCACGCGTGACAAGCGGAGCCTACGAGCAGTACTTC. It encodes CASSPRVTSGAYEQYF.

The rearrangement links TRBV7-2 to TRBJ2-1; 9 nucleotides line up with TRBD2. Unmatched junction bases numbered 2, after V lost 2 bases and J lost 3 bases. Germline values: CDR1 SGHTA, CDR2 FQGNSA. The CDR3 spans 15 residues. The CDR3 protein is CASSLQLAGYNEQFF. CDR3 nucleotide sequence: TGTGCCAGCAGCTTACAACTAGCGGGCTACAATGAGCAGTTCTTC. Full variable domain (missing parts from reference TRBV7-2 and TRBJ2-1): GAGVSQSPSNKVTEKGKDVELRCDPISGHTALYWYRQSLGQGLEFLIYFQGNSAPDKSGLPSDRFSAERTGGSVSTLTIQRTQQEDSAVYLCASSLQLAGYNEQFFGPGTRLTVL.

The chain carries TRBV19 and TRBJ2-7; the match to TRBD1 covers 8 bases. The CDR3 is 15 residues long. Germline values: CDR1 LNHDA, CDR2 SQIVND (reference sequence). V shed 4 bases and J 7 bases; nucleotides not matched to a gene: 12. Written as DNA, the CDR3 is TGTGCCAGTAGTAAGACCGGACAGGGAGGCTGGGAGCAGTACTTC. Encoded protein: CASSKTGQGGWEQYF. The full variable domain, its missing parts supplied by reference TRBV19 and TRBJ2-7, is DGGITQSPKYLFRKEGQNVTLSCEQNLNHDAMYWYRQDPGQGLRLIYYSQIVNDFQKGDIAEGYSVSREKKESFPLTVTSAQKNPTAFYLCASSKTGQGGWEQYFGPGTRLTVT.

This sequence joins TRBV7-9 and TRBJ1-2, with TRBD1 identical over 11 bases. Losses at the gene ends were 3 bases for V and 5 bases for J; bases not matched to a gene: 11. Germline CDR1 SEHNR, CDR2 FQNEAQ (reference sequence). This CDR3 has 17 amino acids. The CDR3 region is CASSFRTGGAESYGYTF. CDR3 nucleotides: TGTGCCAGCAGCTTTCGGACAGGGGGCGCGGAGTCTTATGGCTACACCTTC.

The J gene is TRBJ2-2, the V gene TRBV19, with 8 bases matching TRBD1. V trimming: 8 bases; J trimming: 6 bases; junction bases outside the gene matches: 11. CDR3 size: 15 residues. The germline V gene has CDR1 LNHDA and CDR2 SQIVND (reference sequence). As DNA, the CDR3 is TGTGCCAGTCGCAACCAGGGGGCGACCGCCGGGGAGCTGTTTTTT. Protein: CASRNQGATAGELFF.

The V call is TRBV27, the J call TRBJ1-1; D is possibly TRBD1 (6 bases). Germline values: CDR1 MNHEY, CDR2 SMNVEV (reference sequence). The CDR3 consists of 14 residues. Trimming took 3 bases from V and 5 from J, leaving 13 bases between them. The CDR3 coding sequence is TGTGCCAGCAGTTTTTGGGGGCCCGGGACTGAAGCTTTCTTT. This codes for CASSFWGPGTEAFF.

As DNA, the CDR3 is TGTGCCAGCAGCTTACTCTCGCTTCGGGTACTCACAGATACGCAGTATTTT. Residues: CASSLLSLRVLTDTQYF. V usage is TRBV11-2 and J usage is TRBJ2-3; no reliable D call. Looked up from germline, CDR1 is SGHAT and CDR2 is FQNNGV. Trimming removed 2 bases from V and 2 bases from J, with 17 bases in between. The CDR3 is 17 amino acids. The whole variable domain, remainder taken from reference TRBV11-2 and TRBJ2-3, is EAGVAQSPRYKIIEKRQSVAFWCNPISGHATLYWYQQILGQGPKLLIQFQNNGVVDDSQLPKDRFSAERLKGVDSTLKIQPAKLEDSAVYLCASSLLSLRVLTDTQYFGPGTRLTVL.